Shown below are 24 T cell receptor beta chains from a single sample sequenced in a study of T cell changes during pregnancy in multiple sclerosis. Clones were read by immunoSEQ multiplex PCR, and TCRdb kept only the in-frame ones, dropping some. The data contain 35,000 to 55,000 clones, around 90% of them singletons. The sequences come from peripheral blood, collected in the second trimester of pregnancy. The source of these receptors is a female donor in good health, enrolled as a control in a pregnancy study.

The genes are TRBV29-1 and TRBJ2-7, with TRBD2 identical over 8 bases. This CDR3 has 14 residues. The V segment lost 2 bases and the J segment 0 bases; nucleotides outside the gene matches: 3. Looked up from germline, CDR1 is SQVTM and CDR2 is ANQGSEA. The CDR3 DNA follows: TGCAGCGTTGAAATAGGGACTAGCTCCTACGAGCAGTACTTC. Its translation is CSVEIGTSSYEQYF.

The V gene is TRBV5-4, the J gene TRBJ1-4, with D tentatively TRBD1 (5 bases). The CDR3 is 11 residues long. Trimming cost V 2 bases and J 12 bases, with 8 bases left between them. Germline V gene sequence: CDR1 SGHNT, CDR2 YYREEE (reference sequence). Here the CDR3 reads CASSLGEELFF. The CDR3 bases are TGTGCCAGCAGCTTAGGGGAGGAACTGTTTTTT.

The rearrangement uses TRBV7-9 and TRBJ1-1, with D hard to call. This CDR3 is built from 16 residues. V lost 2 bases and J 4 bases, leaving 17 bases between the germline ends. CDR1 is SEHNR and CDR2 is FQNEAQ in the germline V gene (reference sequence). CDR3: CASSLLRDVRITEAFF. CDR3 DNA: TGTGCCAGCAGCTTATTACGGGATGTCCGGATCACTGAAGCTTTCTTT.

The DNA of the CDR3 is TGCGCCAGCAGCCAAGACCCCGACAGGGCTCAACTCGGGGAGCAGTACTTC. Its protein is CASSQDPDRAQLGEQYF. V and J are TRBV4-1 and TRBJ2-7, with 7 bases that match TRBD1. The CDR3 covers 17 residues. Trimming at V came to 0 bases and at J to 7 bases, leaving 15 bases not matched to a gene. The V gene's germline CDR1 is MGHRA and CDR2 YSYEKL.

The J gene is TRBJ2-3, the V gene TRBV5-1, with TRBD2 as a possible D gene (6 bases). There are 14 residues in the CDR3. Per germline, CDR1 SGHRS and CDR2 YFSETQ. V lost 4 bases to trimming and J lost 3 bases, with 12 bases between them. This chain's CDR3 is CASSGAGRTDTQYF. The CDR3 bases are TGCGCCAGCAGCGGGGCAGGGAGGACAGATACGCAGTATTTT.

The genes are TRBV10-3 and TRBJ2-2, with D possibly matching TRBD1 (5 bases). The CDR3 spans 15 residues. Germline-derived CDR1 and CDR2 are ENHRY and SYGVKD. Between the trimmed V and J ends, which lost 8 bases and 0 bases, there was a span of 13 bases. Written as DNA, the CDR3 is TGTGCCATCGGTAACGGACATACGAACACCGGGGAGCTGTTTTTT. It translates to CAIGNGHTNTGELFF.

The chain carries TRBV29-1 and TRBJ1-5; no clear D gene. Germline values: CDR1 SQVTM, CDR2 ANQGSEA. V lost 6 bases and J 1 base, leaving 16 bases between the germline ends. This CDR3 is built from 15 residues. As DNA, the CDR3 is TGCAGCGTGTCAGGTGCTGCTGGGAGCAATCAGCCCCAGCATTTT. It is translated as CSVSGAAGSNQPQHF.

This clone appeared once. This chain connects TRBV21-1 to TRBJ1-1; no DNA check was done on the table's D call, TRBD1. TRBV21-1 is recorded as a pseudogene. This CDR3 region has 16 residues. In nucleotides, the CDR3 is TGTGCCAGCAGCAAGCAACTGGGACAGGGAAACACTGAAGCTTTCTTT. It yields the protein CASSKQLGQGNTEAFF.

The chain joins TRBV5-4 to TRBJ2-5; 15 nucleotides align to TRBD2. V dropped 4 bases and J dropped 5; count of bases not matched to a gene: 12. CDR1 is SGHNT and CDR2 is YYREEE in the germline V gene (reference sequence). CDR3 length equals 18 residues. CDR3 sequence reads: CASSPLGLAGGRRETQYF. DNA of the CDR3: TGTGCCAGCAGCCCATTAGGACTAGCGGGGGGGAGGAGGGAGACCCAGTACTTC.

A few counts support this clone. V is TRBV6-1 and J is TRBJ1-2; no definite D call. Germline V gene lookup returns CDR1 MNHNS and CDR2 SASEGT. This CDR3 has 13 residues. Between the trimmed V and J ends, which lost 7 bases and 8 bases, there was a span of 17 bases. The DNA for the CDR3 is TGTGCCAGCATGAGCAGGAAACCCCTAGGCTACACCTTC. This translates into CASMSRKPLGYTF.

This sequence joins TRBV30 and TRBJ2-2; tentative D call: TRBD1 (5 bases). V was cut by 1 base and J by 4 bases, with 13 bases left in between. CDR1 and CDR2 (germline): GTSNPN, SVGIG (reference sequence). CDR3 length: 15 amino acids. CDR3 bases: TGTGCCTGGAGTGCGTCATCAGGGTTCACCGGGGAGCTGTTTTTT. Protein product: CAWSASSGFTGELFF.

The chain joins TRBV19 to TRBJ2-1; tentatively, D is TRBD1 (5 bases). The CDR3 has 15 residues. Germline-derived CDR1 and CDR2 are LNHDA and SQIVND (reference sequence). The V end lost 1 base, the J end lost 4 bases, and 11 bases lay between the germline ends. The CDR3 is CASSIAQGPYNEQFF. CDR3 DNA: TGTGCCAGTAGTATAGCCCAGGGCCCGTACAATGAGCAGTTCTTC.

CDR3 sequence: CASGDPALRGNEQFF. CDR3 sequence (DNA): TGTGCCAGCGGCGACCCCGCGTTGAGGGGGAATGAGCAGTTCTTC. V is TRBV7-2 and J is TRBJ2-1; tentative D call: TRBD1 (6 bases). The germline gives CDR1 SGHTA, CDR2 FQGNSA. The CDR3 consists of 15 residues. Trimming pared 8 bases from V and 7 bases from J, leaving 21 bases between.

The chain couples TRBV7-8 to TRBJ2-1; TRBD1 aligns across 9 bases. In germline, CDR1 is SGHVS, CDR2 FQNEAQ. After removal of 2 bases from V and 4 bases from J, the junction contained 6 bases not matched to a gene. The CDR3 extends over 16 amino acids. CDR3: CASSLMTGQGYNEQFF. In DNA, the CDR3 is TGTGCCAGCAGCTTAATGACGGGACAGGGTTACAATGAGCAGTTCTTC.

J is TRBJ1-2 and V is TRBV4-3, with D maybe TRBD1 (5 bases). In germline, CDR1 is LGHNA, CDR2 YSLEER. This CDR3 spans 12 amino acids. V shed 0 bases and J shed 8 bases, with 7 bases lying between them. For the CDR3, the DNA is TGCGCCAGCAGCCAAGATCGGGGGGGCTACACCTTC. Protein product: CASSQDRGGYTF.

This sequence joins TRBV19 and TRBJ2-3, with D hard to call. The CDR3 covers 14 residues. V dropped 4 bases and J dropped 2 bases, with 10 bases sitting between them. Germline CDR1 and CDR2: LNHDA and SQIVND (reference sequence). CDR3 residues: CASSTSSLTDTQYF. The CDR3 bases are TGTGCCAGTAGTACTTCCAGTCTCACAGATACGCAGTATTTT.

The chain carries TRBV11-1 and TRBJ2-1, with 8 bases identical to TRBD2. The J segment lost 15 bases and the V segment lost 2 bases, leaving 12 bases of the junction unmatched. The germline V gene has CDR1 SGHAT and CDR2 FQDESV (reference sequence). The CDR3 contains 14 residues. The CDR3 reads CASSLSREGRSRFF. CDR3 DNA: TGTGCCAGCAGCTTATCACGGGAGGGCCGGTCACGGTTCTTC.

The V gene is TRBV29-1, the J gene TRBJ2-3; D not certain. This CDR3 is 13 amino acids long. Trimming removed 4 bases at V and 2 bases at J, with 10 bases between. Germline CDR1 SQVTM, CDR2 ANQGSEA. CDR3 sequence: CSVVRLLTDTQYF. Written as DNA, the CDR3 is TGCAGCGTTGTGAGGCTTCTCACAGATACGCAGTATTTT.

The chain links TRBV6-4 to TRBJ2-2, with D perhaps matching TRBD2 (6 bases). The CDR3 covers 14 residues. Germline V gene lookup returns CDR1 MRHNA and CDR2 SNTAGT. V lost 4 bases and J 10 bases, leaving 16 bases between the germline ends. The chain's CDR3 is CASSATRGASELFF. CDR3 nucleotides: TGTGCCAGCAGTGCTACCCGCGGGGCCTCGGAGCTGTTTTTT.

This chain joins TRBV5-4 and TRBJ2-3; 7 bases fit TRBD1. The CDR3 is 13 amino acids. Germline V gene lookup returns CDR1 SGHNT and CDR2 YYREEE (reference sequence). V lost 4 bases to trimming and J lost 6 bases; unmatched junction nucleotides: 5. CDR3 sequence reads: CASSVTGWDTQYF. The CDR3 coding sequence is TGTGCCAGCAGCGTGACAGGGTGGGATACGCAGTATTTT.

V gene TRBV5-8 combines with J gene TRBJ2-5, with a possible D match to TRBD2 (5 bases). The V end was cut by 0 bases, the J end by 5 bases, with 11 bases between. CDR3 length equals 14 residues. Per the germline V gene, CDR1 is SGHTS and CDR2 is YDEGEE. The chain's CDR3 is CASSLVRGKETQYF. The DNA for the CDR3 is TGTGCCAGCAGCTTGGTTCGAGGGAAGGAGACCCAGTACTTC.

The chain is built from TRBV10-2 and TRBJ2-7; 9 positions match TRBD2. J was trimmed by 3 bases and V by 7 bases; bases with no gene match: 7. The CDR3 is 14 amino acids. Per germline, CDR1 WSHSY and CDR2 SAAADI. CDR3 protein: CASTPSGNGYEQYF. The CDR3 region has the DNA TGCGCCAGCACCCCTAGCGGGAACGGCTACGAGCAGTACTTC.

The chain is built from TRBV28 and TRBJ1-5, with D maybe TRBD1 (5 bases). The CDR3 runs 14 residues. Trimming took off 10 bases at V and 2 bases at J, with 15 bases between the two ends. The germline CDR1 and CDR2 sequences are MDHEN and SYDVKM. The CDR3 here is CATMWGDGNQPQHF. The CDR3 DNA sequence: TGTGCCACCATGTGGGGGGATGGCAATCAGCCCCAGCATTTT.

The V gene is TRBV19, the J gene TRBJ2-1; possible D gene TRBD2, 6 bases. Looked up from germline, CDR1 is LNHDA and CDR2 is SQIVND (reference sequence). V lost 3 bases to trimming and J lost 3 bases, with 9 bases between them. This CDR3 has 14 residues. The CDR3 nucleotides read TGTGCCAGTAGTATCGGGACTGTCTACAATGAGCAGTTCTTC. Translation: CASSIGTVYNEQFF.